These 9 T cell receptor beta chains were all obtained from the same sample, sequenced in a study of cytomegalovirus exposure and HLA in healthy donors. PCR was performed using 60 Vbeta and 13 Jbeta primers. The data were produced by immunoSEQ multiplex PCR, yet TCRdb's version contains in-frame clones alone and is incomplete. The profile shows tens of thousands of clones, around four fifths of them singletons. The sample consisted of PBMCs. The receptors come from a woman aged 40 to 50 in good health and CMV-seropositive.

This chain links TRBV4-1 with TRBJ1-5; perhaps TRBD1 as D (5 bases). This CDR3 region has 14 residues. Germline CDR1 is MGHRA and CDR2 is YSYEKL. V lost 1 base to trimming and J lost 10 bases, with 14 bases between them. CDR3 residues: CASSQAWVGGPQHF. The DNA of the CDR3 is TGCGCCAGCAGCCAAGCCTGGGTCGGGGGTCCCCAGCATTTT.

This clone was seen a single time. The chain couples TRBV10-3 to TRBJ1-2, with 8 bases lining up with TRBD1. The germline gives CDR1 ENHRY, CDR2 SYGVKD. CDR3 length: 13 residues. With 7 bases clipped from V and 8 bases from J, the junction kept 9 bases outside the gene matches. The CDR3 spells CAITFDRGWGYTF. The CDR3 nucleotides are TGTGCCATCACCTTCGACAGGGGCTGGGGCTACACCTTC.

This chain uses TRBV5-1 with TRBJ1-4, with D perhaps TRBD1 (5 bases). The CDR3 has 16 amino acids. Germline V CDR1 and CDR2: SGHRS, YFSETQ. V shed 0 bases and J shed 0 bases, with 9 bases lying between them. The CDR3 nucleotides are TGCGCCAGCAGCTTGGCCGGGGGGGCAACTAATGAAAAACTGTTTTTT. It codes for CASSLAGGATNEKLFF.

Here the CDR3 DNA reads TGTGCCAGCAGCGGCGGGGGGGAAGAGACCCAGTACTTC. Amino acid sequence: CASSGGGEETQYF. The chain couples TRBV9 to TRBJ2-5; 9 positions agree with TRBD2. The length of the CDR3 is 13 residues. V lost 3 bases, J lost 3 bases, and 0 bases stayed unmatched. Germline CDR1 SGDLS, CDR2 YYNGEE.

The chain carries TRBV12-5 and TRBJ2-2, with 7 positions matching TRBD2. Unmatched junction bases numbered 8, after V lost 5 bases and J lost 2 bases. CDR3 size: 16 residues. From germline, CDR1 is LGHNT and CDR2 FRNRAP. The CDR3 region is CASGAPGGGNTGELFF. The CDR3 DNA sequence: TGTGCTAGTGGTGCCCCTGGGGGGGGTAACACCGGGGAGCTGTTTTTT. The full variable domain, its missing parts supplied by reference TRBV12-5 and TRBJ2-2, is DARVTQTPRHKVTEMGQEVTMRCQPILGHNTVFWYRQTMMQGLELLAYFRNRAPLDDSGMPKDRFSAEMPDATLATLKIQPSEPRDSAVYFCASGAPGGGNTGELFFGEGSRLTVL.

The chain combines TRBV6-5 with TRBJ2-7; 9 positions agree with TRBD2. The CDR3 consists of 15 residues. The J segment lost 4 bases and the V segment lost 2 bases, leaving 6 bases of the junction unmatched. The germline V gene has CDR1 MNHEY and CDR2 SVGAGI. The DNA of the CDR3 is TGTGCCAGCAGTTACGTCCGCGGGGGGGGGTACGAGCAGTACTTC. Amino acid sequence: CASSYVRGGGYEQYF.

The J gene is TRBJ1-3, the V gene TRBV18; 7 positions agree with TRBD1. V lost 2 bases and J lost 2; bases outside the gene matches: 0. The germline V gene has CDR1 KGHSH and CDR2 LQKENI. CDR3 length: 14 amino acids. The CDR3 nucleotides are TGTGCCAGCTCACCAGACAGGGCTGGAAACACCATATATTTT. As protein: CASSPDRAGNTIYF.

V gene TRBV28 combines with J gene TRBJ2-3; 8 bases match TRBD1. CDR3 length equals 16 residues. V was pared by 3 bases and J by 2 bases, with 7 bases of the junction left unmatched. The germline CDR1 and CDR2 sequences are MDHEN and SYDVKM. For the CDR3, the DNA is TGTGCCAGCAGTTTCGGGACAGGCTACACCACAGATACGCAGTATTTT. Translated: CASSFGTGYTTDTQYF.

The chain combines TRBV6-6 with TRBJ1-4; no definite D call. The V and J ends lost 5 bases and 5 bases respectively, with 12 bases between them. The CDR3 extends over 14 amino acids. From germline, CDR1 is MNHNY and CDR2 SVGAGI (reference sequence). This CDR3 is CASSPGRSNEKLFF. CDR3 nucleotides: TGTGCCAGCAGTCCCGGGAGATCCAATGAAAAACTGTTTTTT.